This T cell receptor beta chain was observed in a study of Graves' ophthalmopathy and Graves' hyperthyroidism. Study results and caveats: Most thyroid clonotypes expanded beyond 0.001 frequency were also found in blood.

Amplification of TCR beta CDR3 regions used RNA transcripts. RT-PCR with HTBI primers came first, then second-round multiplex PCR. TCRdb itself ran the multiplex PCR reads through MiXCR, one entry per CDR3 protein. Of about half a million distinct CDR3 sequences detected, approximately 14% appear once; the ten largest clones hold about 9.4%. Where ophthalmopathy was present, donors had moderate-to-severe activity, CAS ≥3, NOSPECS ≥4 and duration under 3 months. J was trimmed by 1 base and V by 0 bases; bases with no gene match: 4. The CDR3 loop spans 16 amino acids. The V gene's germline CDR1 is SGHRS and CDR2 YFSETQ. Ten or more counts support this clonotype. The antigen is not known.

The TCR was taken from a woman in her twenties or thirties with Graves' ophthalmopathy. V gene TRBV5-1 combines with J gene TRBJ1-2; 9 nucleotides line up with TRBD1. Input material: blood. The CDR3 coding sequence is TGCGCCAGCAGCTTGGAACAGGGGGCGCGTAACTATGGCTACACCTTC. Its protein product is CASSLEQGARNYGYTF.